Each of the 23 T cell receptor beta chains below was sequenced from the same sample in a study of Graves' ophthalmopathy and Graves' hyperthyroidism. RNA served as the template for amplifying TCR beta CDR3 regions. HTBI primers were used in a first-round RT-PCR, which preceded a second-round multiplex PCR. TCRdb recomputed calls from the multiplex PCR reads with MiXCR, one row per CDR3 protein. The sample shows about 230,000 distinct CDR3 sequences, about 47% of them seen only once. Sequences were obtained from peripheral blood. The receptors derive from an adult man with Graves' ophthalmopathy.

This chain's CDR3 is CASSLRLGARNQPQHF. The CDR3 coding sequence is TGTGCCAGCAGTTTGAGGCTCGGGGCTCGAAATCAGCCCCAGCATTTT. The chain is built from TRBV12-3 or TRBV12-4 and TRBJ1-5; D may be TRBD1 (5 bases). Trimming took 3 bases from V and 4 from J, leaving 16 bases between them. The CDR3 consists of 16 residues.

This clonotype was found a few times. The rearrangement joins TRBV5-6 to TRBJ1-2, with D possibly being TRBD1 (6 bases). The length of the CDR3 is 14 residues. The ends were cut back, 4 bases at V and 0 bases at J, with 10 bases in the middle. The germline gives CDR1 SGHDT, CDR2 YYEEEE. CDR3 sequence: CASSLQGPNYGYTF. CDR3 nucleotide sequence: TGTGCCAGCAGCCTACAGGGACCTAACTATGGCTACACCTTC. The variable domain in full, with the rest retrieved from reference TRBV5-6 and TRBJ1-2, is DAGVTQSPTHLIKTRGQQVTLRCSPKSGHDTVSWYQQALGQGPQFIFQYYEEEERQRGNFPDRFSGHQFPNYSSELNVNALLLGDSALYLCASSLQGPNYGYTFGSGTRLTVV.

This chain joins TRBV9 and TRBJ1-2, with 7 nucleotides matching TRBD1. This CDR3 comprises 14 residues. Germline V gene data show CDR1 as SGDLS and CDR2 as YYNGEE. V was clipped by 7 bases and J by 2 bases; unmatched bases: 8. The CDR3 sequence is CASSQSTGNYGYTF. The CDR3 coding sequence is TGTGCCAGCTCCCAATCGACAGGGAACTATGGCTACACCTTC.

This rearrangement joins TRBV2 to TRBJ1-5; TRBD1 might be the D (5 bases). Germline assignment: CDR1 SNHLY and CDR2 FYNNEI. The germline V and J ends were trimmed by 5 bases and 1 base, with 12 bases remaining between them. The CDR3 spans 15 residues. The CDR3 reads CASSRGRKSNQPQHF. The CDR3 bases are TGTGCCAGCAGTCGGGGCAGGAAAAGCAATCAGCCCCAGCATTTT. The variable domain in full, completed from reference TRBV2 and TRBJ1-5, reads EPEVTQTPSHQVTQMGQEVILRCVPISNHLYFYWYRQILGQKVEFLVSFYNNEISEKSEIFDDQFSVERPDGSNFTLKIRSTKLEDSAMYFCASSRGRKSNQPQHFGDGTRLSIL.

This chain uses TRBV28 with TRBJ2-2; perhaps TRBD2 as D (6 bases). The CDR3 totals 16 residues. V dropped 3 bases and J dropped 1 base, with 12 bases sitting between them. Germline-derived CDR1 and CDR2 are MDHEN and SYDVKM. The CDR3 protein is CASSLAGRENTGELFF. For the CDR3, the DNA is TGTGCCAGCAGTTTGGCGGGACGAGAGAACACCGGGGAGCTGTTTTTT.

The V gene is TRBV7-2, the J gene TRBJ2-7; tentatively, D is TRBD1 (6 bases). The ends were cut back, 6 bases at V and 0 bases at J, with 15 bases in the middle. The V gene's germline CDR1 is SGHTA and CDR2 FQGNSA. This CDR3 comprises 15 residues. The CDR3 DNA follows: TGTGCCAGCAGTCCAAGGGGGATATCCTCCTACGAGCAGTACTTC. It codes for CASSPRGISSYEQYF.

The rearrangement joins TRBV3-1 to TRBJ1-5; 9 nucleotides align to TRBD1. Germline V lookup: CDR1 LGHDT, CDR2 YNNKEL (reference sequence). The CDR3 length is 14 residues. The V gene end was trimmed by 6 bases and the J gene end by 7 bases; junction bases not matched to a gene: 7. CDR3 nucleotide sequence: TGTGCCAGCAGTCAGGGACAGGGAAAGCAGCCCCAGCATTTT. This gives the protein CASSQGQGKQPQHF.

This clonotype appeared a few times. V gene TRBV6-4 combines with J gene TRBJ2-7; the D is unclear. Trimming pared 7 bases from V and 2 bases from J, leaving 12 bases between. The CDR3 totals 13 residues. Germline V gives CDR1 MRHNA, CDR2 SNTAGT. The CDR3 coding sequence is TGTGCCAGCAAGGCCAGGCTTCCCTACGAGCAGTACTTC. It translates to CASKARLPYEQYF.

This clonotype has just a few counts. The rearrangement uses TRBV5-6 and TRBJ1-5; the D gene is possibly TRBD1 (6 bases). Germline CDR1 SGHDT, CDR2 YYEEEE. With 0 bases removed from V and 6 bases from J, the gap between germline ends came to 10 bases. This CDR3 has 14 residues. The CDR3 region is CASSLGQAAQPQHF. DNA for the CDR3: TGTGCCAGCAGCTTGGGACAGGCAGCTCAGCCCCAGCATTTT.

Note on this clonotype: One junction end does not reproduce the germline sequence, and a read error may be involved. This sequence joins TRBV2 and TRBJ2-3; a possible D gene is TRBD1 (6 bases). The CDR3 totals 16 residues. Germline V gene sequence: CDR1 SNHLY, CDR2 FYNNEI. CDR3 residues: CATSDWGQGGTDTQYF. The CDR3 DNA sequence: TGTGCCACCAGTGACTGGGGGCAGGGCGGGACAGATACGCAGTATTTT.

The chain links TRBV7-9 to TRBJ1-1; D uncertain. Deletions cut 1 base from V and 7 bases from J, with 19 bases between. The germline V gene encodes CDR1 SEHNR and CDR2 FQNEAQ (reference sequence). CDR3 length equals 16 residues. CDR3 DNA: TGTGCCAGCAGCTTAGATGCCTCACTGAGGGTTAGTGAAGCTTTCTTT. Translation gives CASSLDASLRVSEAFF.

The chain links TRBV6-2 or TRBV6-3 to TRBJ2-7; 11 bases map to TRBD2. The CDR3 sequence is 17 residues long. The V and J ends lost 4 bases and 5 bases, in that order; junction bases with no gene match: 13. From germline, CDR1 is MNHEY and CDR2 SVGEGT. CDR3 region: CASSSKVLAGGWDEQYF. CDR3 coding DNA: TGTGCCAGCAGTTCCAAGGTTCTAGCGGGAGGCTGGGACGAGCAGTACTTC.

V and J are TRBV20-1 and TRBJ1-5; D not certain. Trimming stripped 1 base from V and 11 bases from J, with 12 bases between. The CDR3 sequence is 12 residues long. Germline assignment: CDR1 DFQATT and CDR2 SNEGSKA (reference sequence). CDR3 residues: CSARVVSGAQHF. CDR3 DNA sequence: TGCAGTGCTAGAGTTGTTAGTGGGGCCCAGCATTTT.

Only a few counts were recorded for this clonotype. The junction differs from germline at one of its ends, possibly a read error. The genes are TRBV7-9 and TRBJ1-2; 7 bases agree with TRBD1. The CDR3 has 14 amino acids. CDR1 and CDR2 from the germline V gene are SEHNR and FQNEAQ (reference sequence). The CDR3 loop is CASSLDRVGYGYTF. CDR3 in DNA: TGTGCCAGCAGTTTAGACAGGGTGGGATATGGCTACACCTTC.

As regards this clonotype: The junction departs from germline at one end; a sequencing error may be responsible. The V call is TRBV10-2, the J call TRBJ2-7; the D is unclear. The CDR3 consists of 15 residues. The germline gives CDR1 WSHSY, CDR2 SAAADI. This chain's CDR3 is CASSYSSYGAYEQYF. In nucleotides, the CDR3 is TGTGCCAGCAGTTACTCGAGCTACGGAGCCTACGAGCAGTACTTC.

This clonotype was seen only a few times. This chain links TRBV11-2 with TRBJ1-1; maybe TRBD1 (5 bases). Germline loops: CDR1 SGHAT, CDR2 FQNNGV. V lost 5 bases to trimming and J lost 4 bases, with 11 bases between them. This CDR3 spans 13 amino acids. The CDR3 DNA follows: TGTGCCAGCAGCCCCAGGGTAGGCACTGAAGCTTTCTTT. Translation: CASSPRVGTEAFF.

In the case of this clonotype: The junction departs from germline at one end; a sequencing error may be responsible. The V and J genes are TRBV10-2 and TRBJ2-7; D may be TRBD2 (6 bases). CDR3 length: 17 amino acids. Germline V gene sequence: CDR1 WSHSY, CDR2 SAAADI. The CDR3 region is CASSLSGGLALSYEQYF. The DNA of the CDR3 is TGTGCCAGCAGTTTATCCGGGGGACTGGCGCTCTCCTACGAGCAGTACTTC.

This clonotype was recorded a few times. This rearrangement joins TRBV2 to TRBJ2-5; D is unclear. The ends were cut back, 4 bases at V and 7 bases at J, with 7 bases in the middle. The CDR3 covers 11 residues. CDR1 and CDR2 (germline): SNHLY, FYNNEI. CDR3 region: CASSGKLTQYF. Here the CDR3 DNA reads TGTGCCAGCAGTGGAAAGCTGACCCAGTACTTC. Looking up the rest from reference TRBV2 and TRBJ2-5 gives the full variable domain: EPEVTQTPSHQVTQMGQEVILRCVPISNHLYFYWYRQILGQKVEFLVSFYNNEISEKSEIFDDQFSVERPDGSNFTLKIRSTKLEDSAMYFCASSGKLTQYFGPGTRLLVL.

This chain connects TRBV28 to TRBJ1-1, with D possibly matching TRBD1 (6 bases). CDR1 is MDHEN, CDR2 SYDVKM, per germline. Trimming pared 6 bases from V and 7 bases from J, leaving 18 bases between. The CDR3 length is 14 residues. The CDR3 loop is CASRPTGTSGEAFF. For the CDR3, the DNA is TGTGCCAGCAGACCAACAGGGACTTCGGGTGAAGCTTTCTTT.

This clonotype was seen repeatedly, ten times or more. The genes are TRBV12-3 or TRBV12-4 and TRBJ1-2; possibly TRBD1 for D (6 bases). Trimming stripped 5 bases from V and 4 bases from J, with 17 bases between. This CDR3 comprises 15 residues. CDR3 DNA: TGTGCCAGCAGTCTGGAACAAACCAGGGGCTATGGCTACACCTTC. As protein: CASSLEQTRGYGYTF.

This chain joins TRBV5-8 and TRBJ2-5, with TRBD1 matching over 9 bases. V was pared by 4 bases and J by 5 bases, with 15 bases of the junction left unmatched. The germline gives CDR1 SGHTS, CDR2 YDEGEE. The CDR3 length is 17 residues. DNA for the CDR3: TGTGCCAGCAGCCCGGAGGTAGGAGGGACAGGGCACGAGACCCAGTACTTC. Amino acids: CASSPEVGGTGHETQYF.

The chain carries TRBV19 and TRBJ2-6, with D perhaps TRBD2 (5 bases). The germline V and J ends were trimmed by 9 bases and 1 base, with 13 bases remaining between them. The CDR3 loop spans 15 amino acids. The germline V gene has CDR1 LNHDA and CDR2 SQIVND (reference sequence). In DNA form, the CDR3 reads TGTGCCAGCAGTTATGCGGGTTCTGGGGCCAACGTCCTGACTTTC. It translates to CASSYAGSGANVLTF.

The chain joins TRBV29-1 to TRBJ2-2, with D perhaps matching TRBD1 (6 bases). CDR1 is SQVTM, CDR2 ANQGSEA, per germline. V was pared by 7 bases and J by 5 bases, with 17 bases between. CDR3 size: 14 residues. Here the CDR3 DNA reads TGCAGCGCGGTTTGGACAGCTAAAACCGGGGAGCTGTTTTTT. Amino acid sequence: CSAVWTAKTGELFF.